The text below deals with one TCR beta chain. The V end was cut by 5 bases, the J end by 4 bases, with 14 bases between. Germline V gene lookup returns CDR1 SEHNR and CDR2 FQNEAQ (reference sequence). This CDR3 contains 14 residues. PCR was performed a second time for about 6 to 12 cycles using a sample-barcoded 5' primer and a J-beta primer mix. TCRdb used MiXCR to reprocess the 5' RACE reads, holding one entry per CDR3 protein. The sample carries around 1.5 million distinct CDR3 sequences, approximately 59% recorded once. This sample is part of a study of blood T cells in healthy people across ages.

Sequencing was performed on blood. This sequence originates from a man younger than 35 in good health. This chain uses TRBV7-9 with TRBJ1-2; possible D gene TRBD1, 5 bases. For the CDR3, the DNA is TGTGCCAGCAGCGGCCGGGGCACCGGCTATGGCTACACCTTC. Protein product: CASSGRGTGYGYTF.